These T cell receptor beta chains were read from a single sample in a study of cytomegalovirus exposure and HLA in healthy donors. The protocol was immunoSEQ multiplex PCR, while the TCRdb copy is restricted to in-frame clones and leaves out a portion. The table shows around 50,000 clones, with 85% to 95% occurring only once. The sequencing sample was made of PBMCs. The receptors were sampled from a woman between 18 and 29 years old in good health and CMV-seronegative. Both conserved end residues are part of each CDR3. The D gene is left open where the match is weak. Part of the rows lack a size; the others show once, few, many or a class for expanded clones.

- TRBJ2-3 TRBV2 - TGTGCCAGCAGCCTACAGCCACCGGGCACAGATACGCAGTATTTT CASSLQPPGTDTQYF
TRBD1 TRBJ1-2 TRBV5-1 - TGCGCCAGCAGCTTCGGGTTAGGACAGGTAGTCTATGGCTACACCTTC CASSFGLGQVVYGYTF
- TRBJ2-3 TRBV9 once TGTGCCAGCAGCGTAGCGGGGAGCACAGATACGCAGTATTTT CASSVAGSTDTQYF
- TRBJ1-2 TRBV7-2 - TGTGCCAGCAGCTTAGGCCGCAGCCTAGGCGGTGGCTACACCTTC CASSLGRSLGGGYTF
TRBD1 TRBJ2-2 TRBV18 - TGTGCCAGCTCATCAGGACAGGGTTTTTTCGGGGAGCTGTTTTTT CASSSGQGFFGELFF
- TRBJ1-1 TRBV2 - TGTGCCAGCAGGTCCTTCCAGGTGCCTGAAGCTTTCTTT CASRSFQVPEAFF
- TRBJ2-5 TRBV5-4 - TGTGCCAGCGGATCCGAGCGGTACCAAGAGACCCAGTACTTC CASGSERYQETQYF
- TRBJ2-2 TRBV4-1 - TGCGCCAGCAGCCATACATATACCCCCGGGGAGCTGTTTTTT CASSHTYTPGELFF
- TRBJ1-2 TRBV18 - TGTGCCAGCTCAGCGGCTAACTATGGCTACACCTTC CASSAANYGYTF
TRBD2 TRBJ2-2 TRBV10-3 - TGTGCCATCAGTGACCCGACTAGCCGAGCTGCCGGGGAGCTGTTTTTT CAISDPTSRAAGELFF
- TRBJ1-4 TRBV25-1 - TGTGCCAGCAGTCCAACAGGGCGTGAAAAACTGTTTTTT CASSPTGREKLFF
- TRBJ2-2 TRBV5-1 once TGCGCCAGCAGCTTGGAATCACAGGGTCTCGGCGGGGAGCTGTTTTTT CASSLESQGLGGELFF
- TRBJ2-3 TRBV27 - TGTGCCAGCAGTTTAGGGGCAGGGGCCACAGATACGCAGTATTTT CASSLGAGATDTQYF
TRBD2 TRBJ2-5 TRBV29-1 - TGCAGCGTTGTTCTAGCGGGGGGCACGACCCAGTACTTC CSVVLAGGTTQYF